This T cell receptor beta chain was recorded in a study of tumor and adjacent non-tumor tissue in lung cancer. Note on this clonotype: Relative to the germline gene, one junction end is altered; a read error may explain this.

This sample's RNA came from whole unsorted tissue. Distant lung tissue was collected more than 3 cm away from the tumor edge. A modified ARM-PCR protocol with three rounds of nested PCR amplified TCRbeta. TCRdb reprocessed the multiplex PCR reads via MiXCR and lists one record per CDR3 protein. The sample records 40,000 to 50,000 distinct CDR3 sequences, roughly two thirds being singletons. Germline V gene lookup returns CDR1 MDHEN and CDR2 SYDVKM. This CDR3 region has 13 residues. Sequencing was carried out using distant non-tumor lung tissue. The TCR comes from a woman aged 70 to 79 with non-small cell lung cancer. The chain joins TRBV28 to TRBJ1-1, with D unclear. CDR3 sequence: CASRPGGKYEDFF. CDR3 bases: TGCGCCAGCAGGCCCGGTGGCAAGTATGAAGATTTCTTT.